A single sample is the source of the 32 T cell receptor beta chains below, sequenced in a study of regulatory dendritic cells for organ transplantation. Allogeneic regulatory or mature dendritic cells were co-cultured for about 5 days with CFSE-labeled sorted T cells at 1:10. No antigens are known for them. The table came from immunoSEQ multiplex PCR; TCRdb's copy has only in-frame clones and leaves some out. The sample contains 20,000 or so clones, 85% to 90% of which appear only once. Sequencing was performed on naive CD4+ T cells from blood cultured with dendritic cells. Subset noted: CD45RA+ naive T cells. Every receptor here comes from a human donor in good health.

This chain links TRBV2 with TRBJ1-1; no clear D. This CDR3 spans 15 amino acids. CDR1 is SNHLY, CDR2 FYNNEI, per germline. V dropped 0 bases and J dropped 2 bases, with 10 bases sitting between them. The CDR3 sequence: CASSEARTGNTEAFF. CDR3 bases: TGTGCCAGCAGTGAAGCGCGGACGGGCAACACTGAAGCTTTCTTT.

V gene TRBV7-8 combines with J gene TRBJ2-7; 9 bases are a match to TRBD2. Trimming took 5 bases from V and 3 from J; bases not matched to a gene: 8. This CDR3 region has 15 residues. Germline lookup yields CDR1 SGHVS and CDR2 FQNEAQ. CDR3 in DNA: TGTGCCAGCAGCCCCGTCAGACTAGCGGACTACGAGCAGTACTTC. It specifies CASSPVRLADYEQYF.

This chain links TRBV19 with TRBJ1-2; D possibly corresponds to TRBD1 (6 bases). CDR3 length: 13 amino acids. Germline CDR1 LNHDA, CDR2 SQIVND (reference sequence). Trimming pared 5 bases from V and 12 bases from J, leaving 19 bases between. The CDR3 spells CASSGQPSTGHTF. The CDR3 nucleotides read TGTGCCAGTAGTGGACAGCCCTCTACCGGCCACACCTTC.

The chain has TRBV7-2 and TRBJ2-3; 8 positions match TRBD2. The CDR3 covers 16 residues. After removal of 4 bases from V and 7 bases from J, the junction contained 13 bases not matched to a gene. Germline CDR1 reads SGHTA; CDR2 reads FQGNSA. CDR3 sequence: CASSYAGGASTNTQYF. CDR3 nucleotides: TGTGCCAGCAGCTACGCCGGGGGGGCCTCAACAAATACGCAGTATTTT. The whole variable domain, remainder taken from reference TRBV7-2 and TRBJ2-3, is GAGVSQSPSNKVTEKGKDVELRCDPISGHTALYWYRQSLGQGLEFLIYFQGNSAPDKSGLPSDRFSAERTGGSVSTLTIQRTQQEDSAVYLCASSYAGGASTNTQYFGPGTRLTVL.

V and J are TRBV19 and TRBJ2-2, with 7 bases identical to TRBD1. Germline V lookup: CDR1 LNHDA, CDR2 SQIVND (reference sequence). The CDR3 runs to 19 residues. J gave up 0 bases and V 4 bases, and 14 bases lay outside the gene matches. The CDR3 here is CASSTPGFRGGSNTGELFF. As DNA, the CDR3 is TGTGCCAGTAGTACTCCGGGTTTCCGAGGGGGCTCGAACACCGGGGAGCTGTTTTTT.

The chain has TRBV19 and TRBJ2-5; a weak D match, TRBD1 (6 bases). The CDR3 runs to 14 residues. Germline-derived CDR1 and CDR2 are LNHDA and SQIVND (reference sequence). Trimming shortened V by 5 bases and J by 3 bases, and 13 bases separated the two germline ends. CDR3: CASSLRQVEETQYF. Written as DNA, the CDR3 is TGTGCCAGTAGTTTACGACAGGTTGAAGAGACCCAGTACTTC.

This clone has only one observation. The rearrangement uses TRBV7-2 and TRBJ1-2, with unresolved D. Germline V CDR1 and CDR2: SGHTA, FQGNSA. V was clipped by 1 base and J by 4 bases, with 10 bases between them. The CDR3 contains 14 residues. CDR3 nucleotides: TGTGCCAGCAGCTTAGAGAGACGGAGCTATGGCTACACCTTC. This gives the protein CASSLERRSYGYTF.

The J gene is TRBJ2-2, the V gene TRBV5-1; 7 bases agree with TRBD2. Trimming cost V 3 bases and J 5 bases; bases outside gene matches: 7. Per germline, CDR1 SGHRS and CDR2 YFSETQ. This CDR3 region has 15 residues. CDR3 loop: CASSSSQGGTGELFF. The CDR3 coding sequence is TGCGCCAGCAGCTCGAGTCAGGGAGGGACCGGGGAGCTGTTTTTT. The variable domain in full, completed from reference TRBV5-1 and TRBJ2-2, reads KAGVTQTPRYLIKTRGQQVTLSCSPISGHRSVSWYQQTPGQGLQFLFEYFSETQRNKGNFPGRFSGRQFSNSRSEMNVSTLELGDSALYLCASSSSQGGTGELFFGEGSRLTVL.

V and J are TRBV6-1 and TRBJ2-2, with 7 nucleotides matching TRBD1. In germline, CDR1 is MNHNS, CDR2 SASEGT. This CDR3 spans 15 amino acids. The J segment lost 6 bases and the V segment lost 0 bases, leaving 4 bases of the junction unmatched. The DNA of the CDR3 is TGTGCCAGCAGTGAAGCGACAGGGACGGCCGGGGAGCTGTTTTTT. Translated, it gives CASSEATGTAGELFF.

The chain uses TRBV5-1 and TRBJ2-3; 10 positions agree with TRBD2. Unmatched junction bases numbered 3, after V lost 1 base and J lost 1 base. The CDR3 sequence is 16 residues long. Germline CDR1 is SGHRS and CDR2 is YFSETQ. CDR3 sequence reads: CASSLTGTSGTDTQYF. CDR3 DNA sequence: TGCGCCAGCAGCTTGACCGGGACTAGCGGCACAGATACGCAGTATTTT. The full variable domain, rest sourced from reference TRBV5-1 and TRBJ2-3, is KAGVTQTPRYLIKTRGQQVTLSCSPISGHRSVSWYQQTPGQGLQFLFEYFSETQRNKGNFPGRFSGRQFSNSRSEMNVSTLELGDSALYLCASSLTGTSGTDTQYFGPGTRLTVL.

J is TRBJ1-5 and V is TRBV9; no definite D call. V lost 7 bases and J lost 3, with 11 bases in between. This CDR3 has 13 residues. Germline V gene lookup returns CDR1 SGDLS and CDR2 YYNGEE. The CDR3 here is CASAKMDNQPQHF. The DNA for the CDR3 is TGTGCCAGCGCGAAAATGGACAATCAGCCCCAGCATTTT.

This chain connects TRBV7-9 to TRBJ1-1; no clear D. CDR1 SEHNR and CDR2 FQNEAQ come from the germline V gene (reference sequence). V was trimmed by 3 bases and J by 4 bases, leaving 12 bases between them. The CDR3 has 14 amino acids. The DNA of the CDR3 is TGTGCCAGCAGCTTGAGCGGGTCCCGCACTGAAGCTTTCTTT. Residues: CASSLSGSRTEAFF.

V is TRBV7-6 and J is TRBJ1-3; possibly TRBD1 for D (6 bases). The ends were cut back, 5 bases at V and 0 bases at J, with 11 bases in the middle. CDR1 and CDR2 from the germline V gene are SGHVS and FNYEAQ. This CDR3 is 15 amino acids long. The CDR3 loop is CASSLRGDSGNTIYF. The CDR3 bases are TGTGCCAGCAGCCTAAGGGGGGACTCTGGAAACACCATATATTTT.

The rearrangement joins TRBV7-9 to TRBJ2-5; D possibly matches TRBD1 or TRBD2 (5 bases each). Trimming cost V 6 bases and J 2 bases, with 13 bases left between them. CDR3 length equals 14 residues. Germline-derived CDR1 and CDR2 are SEHNR and FQNEAQ (reference sequence). The CDR3 reads CASSPPGPQETQYF. DNA of the CDR3: TGTGCCAGCAGTCCCCCGGGACCTCAAGAGACCCAGTACTTC.

V is TRBV20-1 and J is TRBJ1-2; perhaps TRBD1 as D (6 bases). Germline lookup yields CDR1 DFQATT and CDR2 SNEGSKA (reference sequence). The CDR3 is made up of 11 amino acids. Trimming took off 4 bases at V and 7 bases at J, with 10 bases between the two ends. CDR3: CSATGVGGYTF. In DNA, the CDR3 is TGCAGTGCTACAGGGGTCGGTGGCTACACCTTC.

This clone was seen a few times. V gene TRBV2 combines with J gene TRBJ1-2, with D uncertain. Germline V gene data show CDR1 as SNHLY and CDR2 as FYNNEI. The CDR3 sequence is 12 residues long. The V end was cut by 6 bases, the J end by 1 base, with 6 bases between. CDR3 DNA: TGTGCCAGCAGGACGGGTAACTATGGCTACACCTTC. Its translation is CASRTGNYGYTF.

The chain employs TRBV5-6 and TRBJ2-5; 7 positions agree with TRBD2. This CDR3 spans 16 amino acids. Germline V gene sequence: CDR1 SGHDT, CDR2 YYEEEE. V shed 7 bases, J shed 0 bases, and the junction held 12 bases outside the gene matches. The CDR3: CASGLMGEGYQETQYF. The CDR3 region has the DNA TGTGCCAGCGGGCTCATGGGGGAGGGGTACCAAGAGACCCAGTACTTC.

The chain uses TRBV18 and TRBJ1-1; no firm D call. The CDR3 length is 13 residues. Per germline, CDR1 KGHSH and CDR2 LQKENI. Trimming shortened V by 5 bases and J by 2 bases, and 9 bases separated the two germline ends. The CDR3 sequence: CASSFGENTEAFF. The DNA for the CDR3 is TGTGCCAGCTCATTCGGGGAAAACACTGAAGCTTTCTTT.

The chain employs TRBV28 and TRBJ2-7; D remains unclear. CDR3 length: 14 amino acids. The V gene's germline CDR1 is MDHEN and CDR2 SYDVKM. Between the trimmed V and J ends, which lost 6 bases and 2 bases, there was a span of 14 bases. The chain's CDR3 is CASSPESVAYEQYF. The CDR3 region has the DNA TGTGCCAGCAGCCCGGAGAGCGTTGCCTACGAGCAGTACTTC.

This rearrangement joins TRBV7-8 to TRBJ2-2; 12 bases are a match to TRBD2. This CDR3 is built from 16 residues. The germline CDR1 and CDR2 sequences are SGHVS and FQNEAQ. V was clipped by 2 bases and J by 7 bases; unmatched bases: 5. Here the CDR3 DNA reads TGTGCCAGCAGCTTAAGGCTAGCGGGGGGGTACGGGGAGCTGTTTTTT. It translates to CASSLRLAGGYGELFF.

Only one count was recorded for this clone. The V call is TRBV5-4, the J call TRBJ2-5, with 8 bases lining up with TRBD1. Germline values: CDR1 SGHNT, CDR2 YYREEE (reference sequence). CDR3 size: 15 residues. The V gene end was trimmed by 4 bases and the J gene end by 9 bases; junction bases not matched to a gene: 14. The CDR3: CASSLGGQAGRAQYF. The CDR3 DNA follows: TGTGCCAGCAGCCTGGGGGGACAGGCGGGAAGGGCCCAGTACTTC.

The rearrangement links TRBV5-8 to TRBJ1-2, with 7 bases matching TRBD1. The V gene's germline CDR1 is SGHTS and CDR2 YDEGEE. The CDR3 contains 15 residues. Losses at the gene ends were 3 bases for V and 4 bases for J; bases not matched to a gene: 9. CDR3 loop: CASSSPGQILYGYTF. The CDR3 region has the DNA TGTGCCAGCAGCTCTCCGGGACAGATTCTCTATGGCTACACCTTC. The full variable domain, its missing parts supplied by reference TRBV5-8 and TRBJ1-2, is EAGVTQSPTHLIKTRGQQATLRCSPISGHTSVYWYQQALGLGLQFLLWYDEGEERNRGNFPPRFSGRQFPNYSSELNVNALELEDSALYLCASSSPGQILYGYTFGSGTRLTVV.

The chain combines TRBV5-4 with TRBJ1-3; no clear D. The CDR3 loop spans 16 amino acids. Trimming cost V 1 base and J 2 bases, with 13 bases left between them. Germline CDR1 is SGHNT and CDR2 is YYREEE (reference sequence). CDR3 protein: CASSLSRGSAGNTIYF. As DNA, the CDR3 is TGTGCCAGCAGCTTGTCTCGGGGATCAGCTGGAAACACCATATATTTT.

The chain couples TRBV6-6 to TRBJ2-1; 10 bases map to TRBD1. The CDR3 is 15 residues long. CDR1 and CDR2 (germline): MNHNY, SVGAGI (reference sequence). The trim removed 0 bases at V and 10 bases at J, leaving 6 bases unmatched. The CDR3 loop reads CASSYSVTGGYEQFF. CDR3 nucleotides: TGTGCCAGCAGTTACTCCGTGACAGGGGGCTACGAGCAGTTCTTC.

The chain employs TRBV2 and TRBJ2-6, with D unresolved. Per the germline V gene, CDR1 is SNHLY and CDR2 is FYNNEI. The CDR3 is made up of 15 amino acids. With 7 bases removed from V and 2 bases from J, the gap between germline ends came to 12 bases. The CDR3, as DNA: TGTGCCAGCAAGATCACGGCCGCTGGGGCCAACGTCCTGACTTTC. The encoded protein is CASKITAAGANVLTF.

The chain is built from TRBV7-2 and TRBJ1-1; a weak D match, TRBD1 (6 bases). The germline gives CDR1 SGHTA, CDR2 FQGNSA. The V end lost 2 bases, the J end lost 6 bases, and 10 bases lay between the germline ends. The CDR3 runs to 13 residues. The CDR3 is CASSLRQAPEAFF. CDR3 in DNA: TGTGCCAGCAGCTTAAGACAGGCCCCTGAAGCTTTCTTT.

V is TRBV27 and J is TRBJ2-1; D may be TRBD1 or TRBD2 (5 bases each). The V and J ends lost 5 bases and 1 base respectively, with 15 bases between them. The CDR3 extends over 16 amino acids. Germline V gene sequence: CDR1 MNHEY, CDR2 SMNVEV (reference sequence). The CDR3 loop reads CASSPFIWGSYNEQFF. CDR3 DNA sequence: TGTGCCAGCAGTCCATTTATTTGGGGGTCCTACAATGAGCAGTTCTTC.

This clone was counted a few times. V and J are TRBV4-2 and TRBJ1-5; D is unclear. V was trimmed by 0 bases and J by 7 bases, leaving 10 bases between them. Germline-derived CDR1 and CDR2 are LGHNA and YNFKEQ. The CDR3 extends over 14 amino acids. The CDR3, as DNA: TGTGCCAGCAGCCAAGAACGGGCGAGACAGCCCCAGCATTTT. Translated: CASSQERARQPQHF.

This sequence joins TRBV7-3 and TRBJ2-6; D remains ambiguous. The CDR3 covers 16 residues. V lost 5 bases to trimming and J lost 0 bases, with 11 bases between them. The germline V gene has CDR1 SGHTA and CDR2 FQGTGA. The CDR3: CASSPKGGSGANVLTF. DNA of the CDR3: TGTGCCAGCAGCCCGAAGGGCGGCTCTGGGGCCAACGTCCTGACTTTC.

The V call is TRBV29-1, the J call TRBJ2-7; D could derive from TRBD1 or TRBD2 (5 bases each). The germline V gene encodes CDR1 SQVTM and CDR2 ANQGSEA. The CDR3 runs to 13 residues. V lost 4 bases and J lost 5, with 15 bases in between. CDR3 residues: CSVARGSANEQYF. CDR3 coding DNA: TGCAGCGTTGCGAGGGGCTCGGCGAACGAGCAGTACTTC.

The chain links TRBV6-4 to TRBJ2-5, with D possibly TRBD2 on 7 matching bases. V shed 6 bases and J shed 10 bases, with 18 bases lying between them. This CDR3 is built from 13 residues. In germline, CDR1 is MRHNA, CDR2 SNTAGT. CDR3 in DNA: TGTGCCAGCAGCCTCGTAGGGGGAGGGGACCAGTACTTC. Residues: CASSLVGGGDQYF.

This clone is a singleton in its sample. CDR3 in amino acids: CASSPGQARTDTQYF. The DNA for the CDR3 is TGCGCCAGCAGCCCAGGACAGGCCCGTACAGATACGCAGTATTTT. The chain is built from TRBV5-1 and TRBJ2-3, with 7 bases lining up with TRBD1. Germline V gene sequence: CDR1 SGHRS, CDR2 YFSETQ. This CDR3 is built from 15 residues. The V and J ends lost 4 bases and 3 bases, in that order; junction bases with no gene match: 8.